This T cell receptor (beta chain) is from a study of blood T cell repertoires in COVID-19. The wider study: PBMCs, B-cell-depleted T cells, or T cells were the source of the cDNA or gDNA that made up the material.

TCRdb keeps only in-frame clones here, not all; method: immunoSEQ multiplex PCR. The repertoire holds tens of thousands of clones, with 75% to 90% as singletons. V lost 1 base and J 4 bases, leaving 13 bases between the germline ends. Germline values: CDR1 LGHNA, CDR2 YNFKEQ. This CDR3 has 16 amino acids. Sequencing was done on a sample of peripheral blood. The sequence came from a woman over 75 with acute or convalescent COVID-19. The chain carries TRBV4-2 and TRBJ1-4; D is possibly TRBD1 (5 bases). The CDR3 region is CASSQAFGQGNEKLFF. The DNA of the CDR3 is TGTGCCAGCAGCCAAGCTTTTGGGCAGGGTAATGAAAAACTGTTTTTT.